This T cell receptor beta chain was captured by sequencing in a study of T cells after yellow fever vaccination. Study-wide points: Few clonotypes appeared in both CD4 and CD8 compartments. Boosting was followed by the reappearance of most primary-vaccination clones (under 97% CD4, about 88% CD8). Though it reached lower strength, the secondary response hit its peak faster, day 5 versus 15.

This clonotype was counted only a few times. The antigen remains unidentified. MiXCR, run by TCRdb on the 5' RACE reads, gives a single entry per CDR3 protein. The profile shows 450,000 to 600,000 distinct CDR3 sequences, around 16% of them singletons. Germline CDR1 is SGHRS and CDR2 is YFSETQ. V was shortened by 4 bases and J by 11 bases, with 21 bases between the two germline ends. This CDR3 is 14 amino acids long. This specimen consisted of PBMCs, obtained more than 4 days after the first yellow fever vaccination. The sequence derives from a man younger than 35 who received the YFV17D yellow fever vaccine. V and J are TRBV5-1 and TRBJ1-2, with TRBD1 as a possible D gene (5 bases). The CDR3 region is CASSLDLRAGPYTF. CDR3 DNA: TGCGCCAGCAGCCTCGATCTCCGGGCAGGGCCATACACCTTC.